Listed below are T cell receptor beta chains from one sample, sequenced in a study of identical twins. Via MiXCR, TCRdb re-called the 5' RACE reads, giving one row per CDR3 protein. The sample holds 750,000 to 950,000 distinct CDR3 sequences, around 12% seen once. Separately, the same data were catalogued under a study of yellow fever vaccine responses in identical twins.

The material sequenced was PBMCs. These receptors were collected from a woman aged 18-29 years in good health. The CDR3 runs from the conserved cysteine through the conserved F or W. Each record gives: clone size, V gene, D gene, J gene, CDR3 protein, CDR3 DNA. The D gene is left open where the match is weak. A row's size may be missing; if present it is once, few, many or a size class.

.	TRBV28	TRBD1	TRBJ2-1	CASSLEDFSRPTGSSYNEQFF	TGTGCCAGCAGTTTAGAGGACTTTAGTAGACCGACAGGGAGCTCCTACAATGAGCAGTTCTTC
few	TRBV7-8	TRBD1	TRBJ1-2	CASSPYDREGFYGYTF	TGTGCCAGCAGCCCCTACGACAGGGAGGGATTCTATGGCTACACCTTC
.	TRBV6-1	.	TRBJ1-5	CASSEGSRSGNQPQHF	TGTGCCAGCAGTGAAGGTAGTAGGAGCGGCAATCAGCCCCAGCATTTT
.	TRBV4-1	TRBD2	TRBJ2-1	CASSQPLAVPYNEQFF	TGCGCCAGCAGCCAACCACTAGCGGTACCCTACAATGAGCAGTTCTTC
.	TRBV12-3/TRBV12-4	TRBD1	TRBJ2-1	CASSWTGLGFKDEQFF	TGTGCCAGCAGTTGGACAGGGCTGGGATTCAAGGATGAGCAGTTCTTC
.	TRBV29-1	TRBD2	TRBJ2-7	CSVEPRGTSGSRGEQYF	TGCAGCGTTGAACCTCGCGGGACTAGCGGGAGTAGGGGCGAGCAGTACTTC
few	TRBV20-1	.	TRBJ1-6	CSARATVYSPLHF	TGCAGTGCTAGAGCGACAGTCTATTCACCCCTCCACTTT
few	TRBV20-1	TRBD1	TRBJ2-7	CSGSGTGSEQYF	TGCAGTGGATCCGGGACAGGTAGCGAGCAGTACTTC
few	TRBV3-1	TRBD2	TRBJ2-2	CASRSPGLAGPANTGELFF	TGTGCCAGCCGATCCCCGGGACTAGCGGGACCTGCGAACACCGGGGAGCTGTTTTTT
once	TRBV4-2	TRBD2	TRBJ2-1	CASSQGSSGTSGYNEQFF	TGTGCCAGCAGCCAAGGATCTTCCGGGACTAGCGGCTACAATGAGCAGTTCTTC
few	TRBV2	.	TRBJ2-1	CASSESGADNEQFF	TGTGCCAGCAGTGAATCGGGGGCAGACAATGAGCAGTTCTTC
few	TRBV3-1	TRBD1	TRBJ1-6	CASSPDRGLSPLHF	TGTGCCAGCAGCCCGGACAGGGGGCTTTCACCCCTCCACTTT
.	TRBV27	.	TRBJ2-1	CASSLSSWGYNEQFF	TGTGCCAGCAGTTTATCTAGCTGGGGATACAATGAGCAGTTCTTC
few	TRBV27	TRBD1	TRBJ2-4	CASSLSPGGGNIQYF	TGTGCCAGCAGTTTATCTCCAGGGGGCGGGAACATTCAGTACTTC
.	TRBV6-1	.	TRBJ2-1	CASSGQVWNEQFF	TGTGCCAGCAGTGGACAGGTTTGGAATGAGCAGTTCTTC
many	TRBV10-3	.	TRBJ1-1	CAISLRDSMNTEAFF	TGTGCCATCAGCCTCAGGGATTCGATGAACACTGAAGCTTTCTTT
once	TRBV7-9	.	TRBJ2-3	CASSLAAGPGHTQYF	TGTGCCAGCAGCTTAGCCGCGGGGCCCGGGCATACGCAGTATTTT
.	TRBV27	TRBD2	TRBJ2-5	CASSLFQGGETQYF	TGTGCCAGCAGTTTATTTCAGGGAGGGGAGACCCAGTACTTC
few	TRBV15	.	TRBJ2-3	CATSHGADTQYF	TGTGCCACCAGCCATGGGGCAGATACGCAGTATTTT
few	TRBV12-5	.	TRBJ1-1	CASGLVPGEAFF	TGTGCTAGTGGTTTGGTACCAGGTGAAGCTTTCTTT
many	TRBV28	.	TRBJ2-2	CASSPRHATNTGELFF	TGTGCCAGCAGTCCTCGACACGCTACCAACACCGGGGAGCTGTTTTTT
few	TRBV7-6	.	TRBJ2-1	CASSLGLAVSSYNEQFF	TGTGCCAGCAGCTTAGGCTTAGCCGTGAGCTCCTACAATGAGCAGTTCTTC
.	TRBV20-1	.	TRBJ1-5	CSATLRDTHQPQHF	TGCAGTGCGACCCTCCGGGACACACATCAGCCCCAGCATTTT
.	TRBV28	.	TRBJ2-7	CASSFITPSYEQYF	TGTGCCAGCAGTTTTATAACCCCTAGCTACGAGCAGTACTTC
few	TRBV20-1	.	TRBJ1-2	CSALGQYYGYTF	TGCAGTGCGTTGGGGCAGTACTATGGCTACACCTTC
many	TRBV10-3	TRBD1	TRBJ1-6	CAISRDRGDSPLHF	TGTGCCATCAGTAGGGACAGGGGAGATTCACCCCTCCACTTT
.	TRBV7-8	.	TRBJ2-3	CASSPWTARSTDTQYF	TGTGCCAGCAGCCCATGGACAGCGAGAAGCACAGATACGCAGTATTTT
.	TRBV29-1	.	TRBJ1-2	CSADRATNYGYTF	TGCAGCGCGGACCGTGCGACTAACTATGGCTACACCTTC
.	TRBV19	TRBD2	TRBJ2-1	CASSIVAGVTYNEQFF	TGTGCCAGTAGTATCGTAGCGGGAGTTACCTACAATGAGCAGTTCTTC
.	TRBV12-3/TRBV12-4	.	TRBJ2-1	CASSLIPGLRGRGEQFF	TGTGCCAGCAGTTTAATTCCCGGACTACGGGGGAGAGGTGAGCAGTTCTTC
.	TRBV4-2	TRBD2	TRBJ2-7	CATAPTSGSFEQYF	TGTGCCACCGCGCCGACTAGCGGGAGTTTCGAGCAGTACTTC
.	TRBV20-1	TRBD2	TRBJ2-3	CSAGEGLVRDTQYF	TGCAGTGCCGGCGAGGGACTAGTGAGGGATACGCAGTATTTT
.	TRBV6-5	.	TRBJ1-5	CASSYSGTQPQHF	TGTGCCAGCAGTTACTCAGGGACTCAGCCCCAGCATTTT
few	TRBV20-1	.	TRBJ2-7	CSARDNQPDTHYEQYF	TGCAGTGCTAGAGATAACCAGCCCGACACTCACTACGAGCAGTACTTC
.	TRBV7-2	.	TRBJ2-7	CASSSDIYYEQYF	TGTGCCAGCAGCTCGGACATATATTACGAGCAGTACTTC
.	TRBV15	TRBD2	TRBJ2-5	CATSREWREGGKTQYF	TGTGCCACCAGCAGAGAATGGAGGGAGGGCGGAAAGACCCAGTACTTC
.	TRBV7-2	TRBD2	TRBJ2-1	CASSFIAGVSNEQFF	TGTGCCAGCAGCTTTATAGCGGGAGTGTCGAATGAGCAGTTCTTC
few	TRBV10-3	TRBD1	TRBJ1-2	CAISESRDRVGGYTF	TGTGCCATCAGTGAGTCTCGGGACAGGGTCGGTGGCTACACCTTC